The next 22 T cell receptor beta chains were all read from a single sample in a study of tumor-infiltrating lymphocytes in primary liver carcinoma. A constant-region primer primed TCR beta cDNA synthesis from about 530 ng of total RNA. Nested multiplex PCR, run for three rounds with slightly modified ARM-PCR, yielded TCR beta libraries. In the first two PCR rounds, TRBV1-TRBV30 forward primers were paired with a C-beta reverse primer, and each round lasted approximately 9 cycles. TCRdb ran MiXCR on the multiplex PCR reads and lists one entry per CDR3 protein. The table shows 300,000 to 350,000 distinct CDR3 sequences, with about 61% occurring only once. Blood RNA was derived from unsorted whole blood, and germline DNA was extracted too. Sequences were obtained from peripheral blood. These receptors were taken from a man in his forties or fifties with primary liver carcinoma and hepatitis B virus infection.

This clonotype came up a few times. This chain uses TRBV28 with TRBJ2-7, with TRBD2 matching over 10 bases. The CDR3 is 15 residues long. The germline gives CDR1 MDHEN, CDR2 SYDVKM. J gave up 6 bases and V 6 bases, and 11 bases lay outside the gene matches. The CDR3: CASSPSGRGAGEQYF. Here the CDR3 DNA reads TGTGCCAGCAGCCCCAGCGGGAGGGGGGCGGGCGAGCAGTACTTC.

This clonotype was observed many times. J is TRBJ1-5 and V is TRBV4-1; tentative D call: TRBD1 (5 bases). The CDR3 has 17 amino acids. V was trimmed by 4 bases and J by 5 bases, leaving 21 bases between them. The germline V gene encodes CDR1 MGHRA and CDR2 YSYEKL. The CDR3 loop reads CASSPMGGKLGYQPQHF. The CDR3 DNA follows: TGCGCCAGCAGCCCTATGGGGGGGAAATTGGGCTATCAGCCCCAGCATTTT.

Turning to this clonotype: An end of the junction differs from the germline gene, which may be a read error. The chain is built from TRBV5-6 and TRBJ2-7; no reliable D call. Germline CDR1 is SGHDT and CDR2 is YYEEEE. The CDR3 spans 14 residues. This CDR3 reads CTSRHDGVTYEQYF. The CDR3 coding sequence is TGTACCAGCAGACACGACGGAGTCACCTACGAGCAGTACTTC. Based on the CDR3 plus reference TRBV5-6 and TRBJ2-7, the full variable domain is DAGVTQSPTHLIKTRGQQVTLRCSPKSGHDTVSWYQQALGQGPQFIFQYYEEEERQRGNFPDRFSGHQFPNYSSELNVNALLLGDSALYLCTSRHDGVTYEQYFGPGTRLTVT.

The chain carries TRBV7-9 and TRBJ2-3; D is undetermined. The CDR3 is 13 amino acids. Trimming stripped 8 bases from V and 0 bases from J, with 9 bases between. The V gene's germline CDR1 is SEHNR and CDR2 FQNEAQ (reference sequence). The CDR3 DNA is TGTGCCAGCGGCCGCTCGAGCACAGATACGCAGTATTTT. It codes for CASGRSSTDTQYF.

This clonotype occurred a few times. The junction departs from the called germline gene at one end, perhaps through a read error. The J gene is TRBJ2-1, the V gene TRBV4-2; D remains ambiguous. The CDR3 extends over 16 amino acids. Germline CDR1 and CDR2: LGHNA and YNFKEQ. CDR3 DNA: TGTTCCAGCAGTGCCGAGAACCCCTACTTTGACTATGAGCAGTTCTTC. Protein sequence: CSSSAENPYFDYEQFF.

Regarding this clonotype: This could be a read error, since a much larger clone is one nucleotide away. V usage is TRBV10-3 and J usage is TRBJ2-2; TRBD2 aligns across 11 bases. Per the germline V gene, CDR1 is ENHRY and CDR2 is SYGVKD. V was pared by 8 bases and J by 7 bases, with 15 bases of the junction left unmatched. The CDR3 extends over 17 amino acids. Here the CDR3 DNA reads TGTGCCATCTGTGTAGACGATCGGACTAGCGGGTACGGGGAGCTGTTTTTT. Translated: CAICVDDRTSGYGELFF.

This clonotype was found a few times. The chain joins TRBV28 to TRBJ2-1; D is unclear. V gave up 4 bases and J gave up 0 bases, with 16 bases separating them. The CDR3 spans 17 residues. The germline CDR1 and CDR2 sequences are MDHEN and SYDVKM. The chain's CDR3 is CASSSPPPVSSYNEQFF. In DNA, the CDR3 is TGTGCCAGCAGTTCCCCTCCGCCAGTAAGCTCCTACAATGAGCAGTTCTTC.

Worth noting for this clonotype: Just one base apart from a much larger clone, this may be a read error. V is TRBV4-1 and J is TRBJ2-1; TRBD2 is a possible D gene (5 bases). Per the germline V gene, CDR1 is MGHRA and CDR2 is YSYEKL. The CDR3 totals 16 residues. The CDR3 DNA is TGCGCCAGCAGCCAAGATCCGAGCGGCCCCTACAGTGAGCAGTTCTTC. Translation: CASSQDPSGPYSEQFF.

On this clonotype itself: This may be a read error, as it is one base from a much larger clone. The V and J genes are TRBV7-8 and TRBJ2-1; the D gene is possibly TRBD2 (6 bases). V was pared by 1 base and J by 5 bases, with 18 bases between. This CDR3 has 17 amino acids. Germline V CDR1 and CDR2: SGHVS, FQNEAQ. In DNA form, the CDR3 reads TGTGCCAGCAGCTTAGGTTGGCTAATAGCGGAGGACAATGAGCAGTTCTTC. This gives the protein CASSLGWLIAEDNEQFF.

V gene TRBV4-2 combines with J gene TRBJ1-1; TRBD1 is a possible D gene (5 bases). The CDR3 consists of 15 residues. The ends were cut back, 3 bases at V and 5 bases at J, with 16 bases in the middle. Germline CDR1 LGHNA, CDR2 YNFKEQ. The DNA for the CDR3 is TGTGCCAGCAGCCAGGCCTGGAGGGGAGGGACTGAAGCTTTCTTT. Its translation: CASSQAWRGGTEAFF.

Details on this clonotype: Since a much larger clone is just one base distant, this may be a read error. CDR3 region: CSVTRGRAYNEQFF. As DNA, the CDR3 is TGCAGTGTGACTAGGGGGAGGGCCTACAATGAGCAGTTCTTC. This rearrangement joins TRBV29-1 to TRBJ2-1, with D possibly being TRBD2 (7 bases). This CDR3 is 14 amino acids long. CDR1 is SQVTM and CDR2 is ANQGSEA in the germline V gene.

V usage is TRBV28 and J usage is TRBJ1-6, with 7 bases aligning to TRBD1. This CDR3 spans 15 amino acids. Germline-derived CDR1 and CDR2 are MDHEN and SYDVKM. V lost 5 bases to trimming and J lost 4 bases; unmatched junction nucleotides: 5. The CDR3 reads CASSVGQAYNSPLHF. CDR3 DNA: TGTGCCAGCAGTGTCGGACAGGCTTATAATTCACCCCTCCACTTT.

This clonotype appeared many times. This chain joins TRBV4-2 and TRBJ2-5, with 14 positions matching TRBD2. Germline CDR1 reads LGHNA; CDR2 reads YNFKEQ. V lost 4 bases and J lost 4; bases outside the gene matches: 5. The CDR3 runs to 16 residues. CDR3 coding DNA: TGTGCCAGCAGCCGAAGACTAGCGGGAGGGCCAGAGACCCAGTACTTC. Its translation is CASSRRLAGGPETQYF.

The rearrangement uses TRBV30 and TRBJ2-2; D remains ambiguous. Trimming pared 4 bases from V and 0 bases from J, leaving 9 bases between. This CDR3 contains 14 residues. Germline V CDR1 and CDR2: GTSNPN, SVGIG (reference sequence). CDR3 amino acids: CAWTSLPNTGELFF. DNA of the CDR3: TGTGCCTGGACTAGTTTGCCGAACACCGGGGAGCTGTTTTTT.

Regarding this clonotype: It may be a read error: a sequence one base away is much more abundant. This sequence joins TRBV5-1 and TRBJ2-5; the D gene is possibly TRBD2 (5 bases). Germline V CDR1 and CDR2: SGHRS, YFSETQ. This CDR3 is 11 amino acids long. The V end lost 9 bases, the J end lost 5 bases, and 11 bases lay between the germline ends. CDR3 region: CANRAVETQYF. DNA of the CDR3: TGCGCCAACAGAGCGGTGGAGACCCAGTACTTC. Drawing the rest from reference TRBV5-1 and TRBJ2-5, the complete variable domain is KAGVTQTPRYLIKTRGQQVTLSCSPISGHRSVSWYQQTPGQGLQFLFEYFSETQRNKGNFPGRFSGRQFSNSRSEMNVSTLELGDSALYLCANRAVETQYFGPGTRLLVL.

As to this clonotype: A read error may produce the germline difference seen at one junction end. The V call is TRBV5-4, the J call TRBJ2-2; maybe TRBD2 (7 bases). Germline V lookup: CDR1 SGHNT, CDR2 YYREEE (reference sequence). The CDR3 is 17 residues long. This chain's CDR3 is CVSSPTPGGSNTGELFF. Here the CDR3 DNA reads TGTGTCAGCAGCCCCACCCCGGGGGGCTCGAACACCGGGGAGCTGTTTTTT.

DNA of the CDR3: TGTGCCAGGTGCCCGACAGGGTACCAGAAGACCCAGTACTTC. Amino acids: CARCPTGYQKTQYF. The chain carries TRBV28 and TRBJ2-5, with 7 nucleotides matching TRBD1. Germline trimming cut 9 bases from V and 6 bases from J; bases unmatched to any gene: 13. This CDR3 contains 14 residues. Germline CDR1 MDHEN, CDR2 SYDVKM.

Details on this clonotype: A single base separates this from a much larger clone, so it may be a read error. V usage is TRBV6-5 and J usage is TRBJ2-1; no clear D. CDR3 length: 15 amino acids. Germline CDR1 MNHEY, CDR2 SVGAGI. The V and J ends lost 4 bases and 0 bases respectively, with 10 bases between them. Here the CDR3 reads CASSLMGNSYNEQFF. In DNA form, the CDR3 reads TGTGCCAGCAGTTTGATGGGAAACTCCTACAATGAGCAGTTCTTC.

This clonotype has at least ten counts. This rearrangement joins TRBV12-3 or TRBV12-4 to TRBJ2-1; D gene uncertain. The CDR3 spans 12 residues. Trimming took 3 bases from V and 5 from J, leaving 5 bases between them. CDR3 region: CASSFVHNEQFF. CDR3 in DNA: TGTGCCAGCAGTTTTGTCCACAATGAGCAGTTCTTC.

The count of this clonotype is one. Its ends do not fully match the called genes, so a read error is possible. The chain employs TRBV11-1 and TRBJ2-1; D gene ambiguous. CDR3 length equals 13 residues. Germline V gene sequence: CDR1 SGHAT, CDR2 FQDESV (reference sequence). The CDR3 spells CASGLSQADEQFF. The DNA of the CDR3 is TGTGCCAGCGGCTTATCCCAGGCGGATGAGCAGTTCTTC.

At least ten counts were recorded for this clonotype. V is TRBV29-1 and J is TRBJ2-5; unclear D gene. This CDR3 has 13 amino acids. V gave up 6 bases and J gave up 3 bases, with 14 bases separating them. Germline V lookup: CDR1 SQVTM, CDR2 ANQGSEA. DNA for the CDR3: TGCAGCGTGAGGAGCTTTGTGAAAGAGACCCAGTACTTC. Protein sequence: CSVRSFVKETQYF.

The J gene is TRBJ1-2, the V gene TRBV10-3; D remains ambiguous. CDR3 size: 10 residues. Trimming took 6 bases from V and 4 from J, leaving 3 bases between them. The germline gives CDR1 ENHRY, CDR2 SYGVKD. For the CDR3, the DNA is TGTGCCATCAGGGGCTATGGCTACACCTTC. Amino acids: CAIRGYGYTF.